The present TCR beta chain was sequenced within a study of vaccination and CD4 T cells after COVID-19. Study outcomes and limitations: The authors identified 304 of 307 vaccine-specific clones in convalescent patients as spike mono-reactive.

As regards this clonotype: The antigen remains undetermined.

Time point defined: late sampling 161 to 241 days after vaccination in a few convalescent patients. Stated treatment: 10-day PBMC culture with coronavirus spike peptide pools or control peptides (ViraFEST assay). At days 3 and 7, half the medium was exchanged for fresh IL-2 medium. CDR1 and CDR2 from the germline V gene are SGHTA and FQGTGA. Trimming stripped 6 bases from V and 2 bases from J, with 10 bases between. This CDR3 region has 13 residues. Oncomine TCR Beta short-read sequencing was applied to DNA from cultured CD4+ T cells. MiXCR was run by TCRdb on the PCR reads, yielding one entry per CDR3 protein. The sample lists about 25,000 distinct CDR3 sequences, 25% to 30% occurring once.

This specimen consisted of CD4+ T cells from blood, cultured in vitro, obtained about 7 months after SARS-CoV-2 vaccination. The chain recombines TRBV7-3 with TRBJ1-1; no definite D call. The clonotype was recovered from a human donor who had recovered from COVID-19. CDR3 loop: CASSREVNTEAFF. CDR3 DNA sequence: TGTGCCAGCAGTCGCGAAGTAAACACTGAAGCTTTCTTT.